A few counts support the clone carrying this T cell receptor (beta chain). Its target is unknown. Trimming took off 4 bases at V and 6 bases at J, with 13 bases between the two ends. The CDR3 totals 13 residues. The germline V gene encodes CDR1 SGHNT and CDR2 YYREEE (reference sequence). This specimen comes from a study of cytomegalovirus exposure and HLA in healthy donors. Study context: About 79 million unique TCRs from HLA-typed donors were held in an early data release. Notes on the study in general: Later work found most CMV-associated TCR beta chains apparently HLA-restricted.

The PCR had 60 Vbeta and 13 Jbeta primers. The method was immunoSEQ multiplex PCR; TCRdb's version includes in-frame clones alone and lacks a portion of them. The table has about 95,000 clones, roughly 70% seen once. This receptor was identified in a woman between 45 and 60 years old in good health and CMV-seropositive. The chain uses TRBV5-4 and TRBJ1-1; possibly TRBD1 for D (6 bases). The source material was PBMCs. The CDR3 region is CASSDRGGAEAFF. In DNA, the CDR3 is TGTGCCAGCAGCGACAGAGGGGGGGCTGAAGCTTTCTTT.